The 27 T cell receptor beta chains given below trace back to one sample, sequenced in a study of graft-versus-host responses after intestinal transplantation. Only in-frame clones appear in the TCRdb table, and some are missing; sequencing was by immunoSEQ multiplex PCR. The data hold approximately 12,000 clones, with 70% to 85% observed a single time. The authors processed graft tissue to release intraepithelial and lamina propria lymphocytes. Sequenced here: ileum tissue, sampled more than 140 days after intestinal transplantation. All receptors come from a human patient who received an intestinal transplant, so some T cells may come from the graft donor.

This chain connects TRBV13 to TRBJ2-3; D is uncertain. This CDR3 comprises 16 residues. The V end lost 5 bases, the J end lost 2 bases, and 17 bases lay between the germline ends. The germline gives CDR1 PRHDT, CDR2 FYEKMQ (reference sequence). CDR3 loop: CASSPGERALTDTQYF. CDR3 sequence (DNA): TGTGCCAGCAGCCCTGGAGAGCGAGCCCTCACAGATACGCAGTATTTT. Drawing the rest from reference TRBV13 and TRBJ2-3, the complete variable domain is AAGVIQSPRHLIKEKRETATLKCYPIPRHDTVYWYQQGPGQDPQFLISFYEKMQSDKGSIPDRFSAQQFSDYHSELNMSSLELGDSALYFCASSPGERALTDTQYFGPGTRLTVL.

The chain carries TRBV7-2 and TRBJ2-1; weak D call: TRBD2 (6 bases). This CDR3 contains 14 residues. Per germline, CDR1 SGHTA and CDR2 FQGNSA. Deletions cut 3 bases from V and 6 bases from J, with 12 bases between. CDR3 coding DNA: TGTGCCAGCAGCTTGGGACTGTGGGGCAATGAGCAGTTCTTC. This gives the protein CASSLGLWGNEQFF.

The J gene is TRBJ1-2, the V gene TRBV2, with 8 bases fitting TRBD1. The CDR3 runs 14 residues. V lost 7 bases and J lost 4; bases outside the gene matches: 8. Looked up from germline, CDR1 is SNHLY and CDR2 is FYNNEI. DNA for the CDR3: TGTGCCAGCACCGAACAGGGGGGGAGCTATGGCTACACCTTC. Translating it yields CASTEQGGSYGYTF.

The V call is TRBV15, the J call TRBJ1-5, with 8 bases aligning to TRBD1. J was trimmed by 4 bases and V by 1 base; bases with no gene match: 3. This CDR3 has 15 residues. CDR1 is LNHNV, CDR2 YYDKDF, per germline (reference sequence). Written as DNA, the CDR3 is TGTGCCACCAGCAGAGTCGACAGGGGAAATCAGCCCCAGCATTTT. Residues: CATSRVDRGNQPQHF.

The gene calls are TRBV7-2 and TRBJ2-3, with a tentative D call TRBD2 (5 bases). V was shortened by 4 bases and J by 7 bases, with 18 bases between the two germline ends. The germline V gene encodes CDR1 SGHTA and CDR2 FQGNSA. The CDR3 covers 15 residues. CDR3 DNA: TGTGCCAGCAGCTCAATCCTGCGGGTAACGAATACGCAGTATTTT. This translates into CASSSILRVTNTQYF. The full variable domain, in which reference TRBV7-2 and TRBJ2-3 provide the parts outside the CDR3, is GAGVSQSPSNKVTEKGKDVELRCDPISGHTALYWYRQSLGQGLEFLIYFQGNSAPDKSGLPSDRFSAERTGGSVSTLTIQRTQQEDSAVYLCASSSILRVTNTQYFGPGTRLTVL.

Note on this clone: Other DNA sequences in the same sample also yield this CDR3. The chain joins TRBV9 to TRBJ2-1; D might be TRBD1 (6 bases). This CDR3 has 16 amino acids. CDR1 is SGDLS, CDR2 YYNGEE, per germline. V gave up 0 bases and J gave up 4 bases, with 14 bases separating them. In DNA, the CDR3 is TGTGCCAGCAGCGTAGGGGGGCTAGCCCAGTACAATGAGCAGTTCTTC. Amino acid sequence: CASSVGGLAQYNEQFF. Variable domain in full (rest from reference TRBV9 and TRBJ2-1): DSGVTQTPKHLITATGQRVTLRCSPRSGDLSVYWYQQSLDQGLQFLIQYYNGEERAKGNILERFSAQQFPDLHSELNLSSLELGDSALYFCASSVGGLAQYNEQFFGPGTRLTVL.

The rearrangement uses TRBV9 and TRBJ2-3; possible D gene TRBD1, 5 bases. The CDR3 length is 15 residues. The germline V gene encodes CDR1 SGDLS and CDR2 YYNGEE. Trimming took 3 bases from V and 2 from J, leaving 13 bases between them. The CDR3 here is CASSAGAHSTDTQYF. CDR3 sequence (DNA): TGTGCCAGCAGCGCTGGGGCCCACTCCACAGATACGCAGTATTTT. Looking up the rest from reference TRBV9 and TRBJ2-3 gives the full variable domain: DSGVTQTPKHLITATGQRVTLRCSPRSGDLSVYWYQQSLDQGLQFLIQYYNGEERAKGNILERFSAQQFPDLHSELNLSSLELGDSALYFCASSAGAHSTDTQYFGPGTRLTVL.

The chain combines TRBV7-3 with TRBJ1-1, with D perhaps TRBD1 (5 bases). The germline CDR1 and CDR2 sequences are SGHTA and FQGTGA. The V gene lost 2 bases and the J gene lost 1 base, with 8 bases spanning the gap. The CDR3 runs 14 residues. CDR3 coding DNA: TGTGCCAGCAGCTTAGGGGCCGGGAACACTGAAGCTTTCTTT. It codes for CASSLGAGNTEAFF.

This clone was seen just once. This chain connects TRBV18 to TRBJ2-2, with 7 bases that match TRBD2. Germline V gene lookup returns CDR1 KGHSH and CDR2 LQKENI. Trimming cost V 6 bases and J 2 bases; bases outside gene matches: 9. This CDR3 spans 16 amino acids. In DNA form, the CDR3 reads TGTGCCAGCTCCTTCGCGGGAGACTCAAACACCGGGGAGCTGTTTTTT. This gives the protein CASSFAGDSNTGELFF.

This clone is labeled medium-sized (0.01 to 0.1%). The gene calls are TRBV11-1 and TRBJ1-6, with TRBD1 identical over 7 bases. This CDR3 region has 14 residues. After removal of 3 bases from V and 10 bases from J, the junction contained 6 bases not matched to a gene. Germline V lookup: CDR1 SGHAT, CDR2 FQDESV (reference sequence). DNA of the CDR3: TGTGCCAGCAGCTTCGGGAGGGGGCAATCACCCCTCCACTTT. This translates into CASSFGRGQSPLHF.

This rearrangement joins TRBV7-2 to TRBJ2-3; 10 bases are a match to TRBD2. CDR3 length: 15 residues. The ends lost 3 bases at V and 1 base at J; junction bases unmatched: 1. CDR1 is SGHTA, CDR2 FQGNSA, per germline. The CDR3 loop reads CASSFGTSGTDTQYF. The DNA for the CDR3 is TGTGCCAGCAGCTTCGGGACTAGCGGCACAGATACGCAGTATTTT. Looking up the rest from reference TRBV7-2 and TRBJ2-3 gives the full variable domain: GAGVSQSPSNKVTEKGKDVELRCDPISGHTALYWYRQSLGQGLEFLIYFQGNSAPDKSGLPSDRFSAERTGGSVSTLTIQRTQQEDSAVYLCASSFGTSGTDTQYFGPGTRLTVL.

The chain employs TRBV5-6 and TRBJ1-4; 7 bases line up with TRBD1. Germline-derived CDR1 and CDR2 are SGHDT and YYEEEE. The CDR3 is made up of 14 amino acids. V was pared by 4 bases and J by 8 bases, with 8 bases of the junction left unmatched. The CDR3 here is CASSQGGRGEKLFF. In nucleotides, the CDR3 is TGTGCCAGCAGCCAAGGGGGCCGGGGAGAAAAACTGTTTTTT.

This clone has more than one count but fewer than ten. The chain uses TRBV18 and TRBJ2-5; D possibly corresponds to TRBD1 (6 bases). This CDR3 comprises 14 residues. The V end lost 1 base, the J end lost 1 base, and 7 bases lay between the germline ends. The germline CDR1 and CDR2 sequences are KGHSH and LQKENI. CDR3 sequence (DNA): TGTGCCAGCTCACCACAAGGGGGCCAAGAGACCCAGTACTTC. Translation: CASSPQGGQETQYF.

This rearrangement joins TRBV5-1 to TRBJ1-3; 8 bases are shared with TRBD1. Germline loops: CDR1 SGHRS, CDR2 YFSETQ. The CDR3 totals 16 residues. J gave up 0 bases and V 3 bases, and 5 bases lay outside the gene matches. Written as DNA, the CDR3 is TGCGCCAGCAGCTCCGGGACAGGTATCTCTGGAAACACCATATATTTT. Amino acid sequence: CASSSGTGISGNTIYF.

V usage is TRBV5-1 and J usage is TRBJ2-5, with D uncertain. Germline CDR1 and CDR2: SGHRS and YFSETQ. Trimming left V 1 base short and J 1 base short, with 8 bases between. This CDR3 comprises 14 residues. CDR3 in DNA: TGCGCCAGCAGCTTGAAGAGCGCCCAAGAGACCCAGTACTTC. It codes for CASSLKSAQETQYF. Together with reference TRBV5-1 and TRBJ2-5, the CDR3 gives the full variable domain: KAGVTQTPRYLIKTRGQQVTLSCSPISGHRSVSWYQQTPGQGLQFLFEYFSETQRNKGNFPGRFSGRQFSNSRSEMNVSTLELGDSALYLCASSLKSAQETQYFGPGTRLLVL.

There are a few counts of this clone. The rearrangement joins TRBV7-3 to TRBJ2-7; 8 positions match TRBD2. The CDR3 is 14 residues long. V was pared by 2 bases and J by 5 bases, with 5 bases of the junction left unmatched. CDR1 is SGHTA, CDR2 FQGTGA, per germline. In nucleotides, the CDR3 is TGTGCCAGCAGCTTACGGGGGGGCATCGACGAGCAGTACTTC. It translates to CASSLRGGIDEQYF.

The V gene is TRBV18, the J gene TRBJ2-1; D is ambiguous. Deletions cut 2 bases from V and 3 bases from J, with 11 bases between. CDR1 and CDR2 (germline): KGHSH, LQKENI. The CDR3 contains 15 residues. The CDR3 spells CASSPDGGFYNEQFF. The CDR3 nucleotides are TGTGCCAGCTCACCAGACGGCGGATTCTACAATGAGCAGTTCTTC.

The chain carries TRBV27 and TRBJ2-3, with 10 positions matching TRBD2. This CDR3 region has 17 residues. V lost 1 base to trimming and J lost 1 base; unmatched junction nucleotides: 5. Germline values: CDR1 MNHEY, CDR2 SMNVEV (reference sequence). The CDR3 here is CASSLYHSGGGTDTQYF. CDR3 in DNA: TGTGCCAGCAGTTTATATCACAGCGGGGGGGGCACAGATACGCAGTATTTT.

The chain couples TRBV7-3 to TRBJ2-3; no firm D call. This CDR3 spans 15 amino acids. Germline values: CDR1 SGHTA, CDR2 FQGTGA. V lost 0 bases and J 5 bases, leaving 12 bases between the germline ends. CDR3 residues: CASSLTGATQDTQYF. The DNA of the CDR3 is TGTGCCAGCAGCTTAACGGGCGCGACCCAAGATACGCAGTATTTT. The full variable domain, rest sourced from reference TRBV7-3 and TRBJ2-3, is GAGVSQTPSNKVTEKGKYVELRCDPISGHTALYWYRQSLGQGPEFLIYFQGTGAADDSGLPNDRFFAVRPEGSVSTLKIQRTERGDSAVYLCASSLTGATQDTQYFGPGTRLTVL.

The CDR3 loop is CASSSGWGAQHF. Here the CDR3 DNA reads TGTGCCAGCAGCTCGGGGTGGGGGGCCCAGCATTTT. The chain employs TRBV5-6 and TRBJ1-5, with TRBD1 as a possible D gene (5 bases). Germline V gives CDR1 SGHDT, CDR2 YYEEEE. The V end lost 3 bases, the J end lost 11 bases, and 12 bases lay between the germline ends. This CDR3 comprises 12 residues.

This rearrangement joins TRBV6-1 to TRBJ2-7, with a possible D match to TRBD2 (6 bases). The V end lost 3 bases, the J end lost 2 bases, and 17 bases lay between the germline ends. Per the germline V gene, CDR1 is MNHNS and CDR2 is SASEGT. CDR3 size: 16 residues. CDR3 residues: CASSDNPGTLTYEQYF. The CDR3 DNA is TGTGCCAGCAGTGATAACCCCGGGACTCTCACCTACGAGCAGTACTTC.

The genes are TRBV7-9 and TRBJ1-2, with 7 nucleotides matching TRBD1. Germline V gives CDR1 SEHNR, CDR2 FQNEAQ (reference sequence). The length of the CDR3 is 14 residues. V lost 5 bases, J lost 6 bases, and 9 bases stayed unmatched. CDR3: CASSPQGTQDGYTF. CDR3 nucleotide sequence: TGTGCCAGCAGCCCACAGGGGACTCAGGATGGCTACACCTTC.

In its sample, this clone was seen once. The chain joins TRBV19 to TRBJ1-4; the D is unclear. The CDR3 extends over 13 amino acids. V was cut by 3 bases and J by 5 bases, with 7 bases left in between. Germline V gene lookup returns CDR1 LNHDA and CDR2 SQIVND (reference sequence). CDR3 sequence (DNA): TGTGCCAGTAGTATGGGAGTAAATGAAAAACTGTTTTTT. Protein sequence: CASSMGVNEKLFF.

The DNA for the CDR3 is TGCGCCAGCAGCCCTCTTATGGGACAGGGGGCTTTCGGCTACACCTTC. Encoded protein: CASSPLMGQGAFGYTF. The chain is built from TRBV5-1 and TRBJ1-2; 12 bases are shared with TRBD1. Germline lookup yields CDR1 SGHRS and CDR2 YFSETQ. This CDR3 spans 16 amino acids. With 4 bases clipped from V and 8 bases from J, the junction kept 12 bases outside the gene matches.

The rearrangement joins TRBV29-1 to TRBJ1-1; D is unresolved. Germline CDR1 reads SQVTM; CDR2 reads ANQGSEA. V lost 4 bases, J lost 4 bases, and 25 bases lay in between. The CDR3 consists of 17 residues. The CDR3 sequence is CSVGTPWEREVGTEAFF. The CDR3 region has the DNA TGCAGCGTTGGGACCCCTTGGGAGAGAGAGGTGGGCACTGAAGCTTTCTTT. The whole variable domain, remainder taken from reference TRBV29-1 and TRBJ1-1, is SAVISQKPSRDICQRGTSLTIQCQVDSQVTMMFWYRQQPGQSLTLIATANQGSEATYESGFVIDKFPISRPNLTFSTLTVSNMSPEDSSIYLCSVGTPWEREVGTEAFFGQGTRLTVV.

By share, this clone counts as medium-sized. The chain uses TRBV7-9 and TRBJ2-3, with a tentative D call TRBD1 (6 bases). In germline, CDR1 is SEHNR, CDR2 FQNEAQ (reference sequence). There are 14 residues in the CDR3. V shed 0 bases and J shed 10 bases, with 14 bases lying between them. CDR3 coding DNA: TGTGCCAGCAGCTTAGCCTACTTAGGGGGAGCGCAGTATTTT. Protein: CASSLAYLGGAQYF. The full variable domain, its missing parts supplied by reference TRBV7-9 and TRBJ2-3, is DTGVSQNPRHKITKRGQNVTFRCDPISEHNRLYWYRQTLGQGPEFLTYFQNEAQLEKSRLLSDRFSAERPKGSFSTLEIQRTEQGDSAMYLCASSLAYLGGAQYFGPGTRLTVL.

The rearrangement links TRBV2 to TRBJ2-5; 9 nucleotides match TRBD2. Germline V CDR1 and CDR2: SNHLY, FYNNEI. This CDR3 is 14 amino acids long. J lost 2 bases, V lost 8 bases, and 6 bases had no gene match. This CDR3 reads CASGHTSGQETQYF. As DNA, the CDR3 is TGTGCCAGCGGACATACTAGCGGGCAAGAGACCCAGTACTTC. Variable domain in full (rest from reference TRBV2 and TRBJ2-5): EPEVTQTPSHQVTQMGQEVILRCVPISNHLYFYWYRQILGQKVEFLVSFYNNEISEKSEIFDDQFSVERPDGSNFTLKIRSTKLEDSAMYFCASGHTSGQETQYFGPGTRLLVL.